What follows describes a single TCR beta chain. What it binds is unknown. This entry is derived from a study of CD8+ T cells in alopecia areata. Study background: The drug, tofacitinib, lasted 6 to 18 months, followed by 6 months off drug.

Study-wide points: Tofacitinib delivered significant drops in scalp clonality and in expanded CD8+ clones among the top 100. A single nonresponder leaves the baseline CD8+ expansion link to response uncertain.

cDNA prepared by RNA extraction and subsequent reverse transcription served as the template for sequencing. TCRdb's table, derived via immunoSEQ multiplex PCR, lists solely in-frame clones and lacks some. Of some 96,000 clones in the sample, approximately 60% were seen once. Treatment here: oral pan-JAK inhibitor, 5-10 mg twice daily. It was from PBMCs that CD4+ and CD8+ T cells were sorted. CDR3 length: 15 amino acids. The germline V gene encodes CDR1 KGHSY and CDR2 FQNENV. V was pared by 3 bases and J by 7 bases, with 13 bases between. Material: CD8+ T cells sorted from blood, obtained at week 4, from a patient treated with tofacitinib. The J gene is TRBJ1-6, the V gene TRBV16, with D perhaps matching TRBD1 (6 bases). The sequence derives from a human donor with alopecia areata. CDR3 protein: CASSQSPGDNSPLHF. Here the CDR3 DNA reads TGTGCCAGCAGCCAGAGTCCAGGGGACAATTCACCCCTCCACTTT.